This T cell receptor (beta chain) appears in the sequencing data of a study of T-cell memory formation after mild COVID-19. Study-wide background: Across donors, TCR clusters were largely donor specific. Study-level results: Some responding clones appeared in pre-infection memory, suggesting cross-reactive memory joined.

Using its own MiXCR run on the 5' RACE reads, TCRdb lists one record per CDR3 protein. This repertoire shows about 500,000 distinct CDR3 sequences, about a fifth found once; its top ten account for around 12%. The CDR3 is 14 residues long. Germline V gene data show CDR1 as SGHRS and CDR2 as YFSETQ. With 2 bases removed from V and 5 bases from J, the gap between germline ends came to 11 bases. A note on this clonotype: The antigen is unknown.

This rearrangement joins TRBV5-1 to TRBJ2-1; D is uncertain. The specimen sequenced was PBMCs or a T cell subset sorted from them (not recorded which). The source of this sequence is an adult woman who had mild COVID-19 (a few samples of this study predate the infection). Cell type and time point are not known. This CDR3 is CASSLNARDNEQFF. The CDR3 region has the DNA TGCGCCAGCAGCTTAAATGCCCGGGACAATGAGCAGTTCTTC.